This T cell receptor beta chain was sequenced for a study of T cells in Graves' hyperthyroidism and ophthalmopathy. Trimming at V came to 4 bases and at J to 7 bases, leaving 7 bases not matched to a gene. This CDR3 comprises 15 residues. CDR1 is LNHDA and CDR2 is SQIVND in the germline V gene (reference sequence). The source material, RNA transcripts, was used to amplify TCR beta CDR3 regions. The primer set for the first-round RT-PCR of the TCR CDR3 was HTBI. TCRdb re-called the multiplex PCR reads with MiXCR, one entry per CDR3 protein. The data show about 320,000 distinct CDR3 sequences, 15% to 20% seen once.

This TCR was sampled from a man aged 30 to 45 with Graves' hyperthyroidism. This chain links TRBV19 with TRBJ2-1; TRBD2 agrees at 10 bases. The sequencing input was blood. CDR3 coding DNA: TGTGCCAGTAGTACCCCAGCGGGAGGGATAAATGAGCAGTTCTTC. This encodes CASSTPAGGINEQFF.